Following are 21 T cell receptor beta chains from one sample sequenced in a study of somatic mutations in cytotoxic T cells in rheumatoid arthritis. Some clones are missing from TCRdb's copy, which holds only in-frame ones; the method was immunoSEQ multiplex PCR. This sample has more than 11,000 clones; 70% to 80% occur once, and the top ten carry 25% to 30%. The sample consisted of CD8+ T cells sorted from blood. The receptors stem from an adult with rheumatoid arthritis.

This chain connects TRBV19 to TRBJ1-4; D not resolved. CDR3 size: 12 residues. V lost 6 bases to trimming and J lost 8 bases, with 10 bases between them. Germline-derived CDR1 and CDR2 are LNHDA and SQIVND (reference sequence). CDR3 sequence reads: CASSTGWEKLFF. The CDR3 DNA sequence: TGTGCCAGTAGCACCGGTTGGGAAAAACTGTTTTTT.

V and J are TRBV2 and TRBJ1-5, with 8 bases that match TRBD1. The CDR3 has 19 amino acids. V dropped 6 bases and J dropped 1; count of bases not matched to a gene: 17. Germline V gene data show CDR1 as SNHLY and CDR2 as FYNNEI. For the CDR3, the DNA is TGTGCCAGCAGCAAGACAGGGGCAGCTATTACAAGGAGCAATCAGCCCCAGCATTTT. It translates to CASSKTGAAITRSNQPQHF.

The rearrangement uses TRBV7-8 and TRBJ1-3; TRBD1 matches 7 bases. CDR1 is SGHVS, CDR2 FQNEAQ, per germline. The CDR3 contains 14 residues. V was pared by 7 bases and J by 1 base, with 4 bases of the junction left unmatched. The CDR3 spells CASMGRGSGNTIYF. The CDR3 DNA follows: TGTGCCAGCATGGGCAGGGGGTCTGGAAACACCATATATTTT.

In this sample, this clone is medium-sized. CDR3 DNA: TGTGCCAGCAGCCCAGGGGTTAGCACCGGGGAGCTGTTTTTT. Its translation is CASSPGVSTGELFF. The chain is built from TRBV5-4 and TRBJ2-2; perhaps TRBD1 as D (6 bases). This CDR3 is 14 amino acids long. The germline gives CDR1 SGHNT, CDR2 YYREEE (reference sequence). V shed 4 bases and J shed 4 bases, with 11 bases lying between them.

This clone appeared a few times. This rearrangement joins TRBV7-8 to TRBJ1-1, with D tentatively TRBD1 (6 bases). The V end lost 1 base, the J end lost 4 bases, and 7 bases lay between the germline ends. CDR3 size: 13 residues. Germline lookup yields CDR1 SGHVS and CDR2 FQNEAQ. CDR3 in DNA: TGTGCCAGCAGCTTAGAACAGGGCACTGAAGCTTTCTTT. It codes for CASSLEQGTEAFF.

The J gene is TRBJ1-1, the V gene TRBV19; 8 bases fit TRBD1. The CDR3 spans 15 residues. V gave up 4 bases and J gave up 2 bases; unmatched junction bases: 6. The germline CDR1 and CDR2 sequences are LNHDA and SQIVND (reference sequence). The CDR3 here is CASSTLQGGNTEAFF. The DNA for the CDR3 is TGTGCCAGTAGTACGCTACAGGGGGGTAACACTGAAGCTTTCTTT. The complete variable domain, with remaining parts taken from reference TRBV19 and TRBJ1-1, reads DGGITQSPKYLFRKEGQNVTLSCEQNLNHDAMYWYRQDPGQGLRLIYYSQIVNDFQKGDIAEGYSVSREKKESFPLTVTSAQKNPTAFYLCASSTLQGGNTEAFFGQGTRLTVV.

The chain employs TRBV28 and TRBJ2-6; TRBD1 agrees at 12 bases. The CDR3 contains 21 residues. Germline lookup yields CDR1 MDHEN and CDR2 SYDVKM. The J segment lost 3 bases and the V segment lost 5 bases, leaving 17 bases of the junction unmatched. The CDR3 nucleotides are TGTGCCAGCAGTCCCCTCCATAGGATGGGACAGGGGGCATTTGGGGCCAACGTCCTGACTTTC. This sequence encodes CASSPLHRMGQGAFGANVLTF. Filled out from reference TRBV28 and TRBJ2-6, the complete variable domain reads DVKVTQSSRYLVKRTGEKVFLECVQDMDHENMFWYRQDPGLGLRLIYFSYDVKMKEKGDIPEGYSVSREKKERFSLILESASTNQTSMYLCASSPLHRMGQGAFGANVLTFGAGSRLTVL.

The chain links TRBV11-3 to TRBJ1-1; D is possibly TRBD1 (5 bases). Deletions cut 2 bases from V and 5 bases from J, with 9 bases between. The V gene's germline CDR1 is SGHNT and CDR2 YENEEA. The CDR3 runs 13 residues. The CDR3 nucleotides read TGTGCCAGCAGCTTAAGCGGGGGGACTGAAGCTTTCTTT. Protein product: CASSLSGGTEAFF.

V gene TRBV28 combines with J gene TRBJ2-3; 7 positions agree with TRBD1. Germline loops: CDR1 MDHEN, CDR2 SYDVKM. The ends lost 2 bases at V and 4 bases at J; junction bases unmatched: 0. The CDR3 spans 13 residues. For the CDR3, the DNA is TGTGCCAGCAGTTTAGACAGGGCAGATACGCAGTATTTT. Its protein product is CASSLDRADTQYF.

The rearrangement links TRBV7-9 to TRBJ2-7; D may be TRBD1 (6 bases). V lost 11 bases, J lost 0 bases, and 14 bases lay in between. The CDR3 loop spans 13 amino acids. Looked up from germline, CDR1 is SEHNR and CDR2 is FQNEAQ (reference sequence). The CDR3 nucleotides read TGTGCCGGCCAGGGGCCGATCTCCTACGAGCAGTACTTC. Protein sequence: CAGQGPISYEQYF.

V usage is TRBV2 and J usage is TRBJ2-5; 8 bases are shared with TRBD2. Germline values: CDR1 SNHLY, CDR2 FYNNEI. J was trimmed by 4 bases and V by 1 base; bases with no gene match: 2. The CDR3 has 14 amino acids. The CDR3 DNA follows: TGTGCCAGCAGTGAAGACCGGGGGGGAGAGACCCAGTACTTC. Its translation is CASSEDRGGETQYF.

The rearrangement joins TRBV27 to TRBJ2-7, with 8 positions matching TRBD1. Unmatched junction bases numbered 5, after V lost 2 bases and J lost 2 bases. Germline V gives CDR1 MNHEY, CDR2 SMNVEV (reference sequence). The CDR3 spans 15 residues. CDR3 nucleotides: TGTGCCAGCAGTTTAGAAGGCAGGGGGCCCTACGAGCAGTACTTC. It yields the protein CASSLEGRGPYEQYF.

As for this clone: This CDR3 is also generated by other DNA sequences in the sample. This sequence joins TRBV30 and TRBJ1-6; D gene unclear. In germline, CDR1 is GTSNPN, CDR2 SVGIG (reference sequence). V was pared by 4 bases and J by 7 bases, with 5 bases between. The CDR3 is 11 residues long. In nucleotides, the CDR3 is TGTGCCTGGACGTTGAATTCACCCCTCCACTTT. Its translation: CAWTLNSPLHF.

The V gene is TRBV19, the J gene TRBJ2-1, with TRBD2 matching over 7 bases. Germline trimming cut 4 bases from V and 3 bases from J; bases unmatched to any gene: 3. Germline assignment: CDR1 LNHDA and CDR2 SQIVND (reference sequence). The CDR3 covers 14 residues. As DNA, the CDR3 is TGTGCCAGTAGTAGGGGGGGGGACTACAATGAGCAGTTCTTC. Translating gives CASSRGGDYNEQFF.

The chain is built from TRBV15 and TRBJ1-1; no clear D. V gave up 0 bases and J gave up 4 bases, with 12 bases separating them. CDR3 length equals 15 residues. CDR1 is LNHNV, CDR2 YYDKDF, per germline (reference sequence). CDR3 sequence (DNA): TGTGCCACCAGCAGAGATCAGGAGGCAGGCACTGAAGCTTTCTTT. This encodes CATSRDQEAGTEAFF.

The chain links TRBV9 to TRBJ2-3; D is ambiguous. Trimming took off 0 bases at V and 6 bases at J, with 8 bases between the two ends. Germline V CDR1 and CDR2: SGDLS, YYNGEE. The CDR3 covers 13 residues. The CDR3 DNA reads TGTGCCAGCAGCGTAGCTGGCGAGGATACGCAGTATTTT. Translating it yields CASSVAGEDTQYF.

The V call is TRBV7-9, the J call TRBJ2-5; D possibly corresponds to TRBD1 (5 bases). The germline CDR1 and CDR2 sequences are SEHNR and FQNEAQ (reference sequence). This CDR3 spans 15 amino acids. V was shortened by 3 bases and J by 5 bases, with 16 bases between the two germline ends. The CDR3 region is CASSFSDTPRETQYF. The CDR3 DNA is TGTGCCAGCAGCTTTTCGGACACCCCGCGGGAGACCCAGTACTTC.

This clone was counted once. The chain couples TRBV19 to TRBJ1-4; 8 nucleotides agree with TRBD1. The CDR3 is 18 residues long. The germline V gene has CDR1 LNHDA and CDR2 SQIVND (reference sequence). Trimming cost V 4 bases and J 0 bases; bases outside gene matches: 10. In DNA, the CDR3 is TGTGCCAGTAGTACAGGGGGCGTGATTCTTACAACTAATGAAAAACTGTTTTTT. Protein sequence: CASSTGGVILTTNEKLFF. Drawing the rest from reference TRBV19 and TRBJ1-4, the complete variable domain is DGGITQSPKYLFRKEGQNVTLSCEQNLNHDAMYWYRQDPGQGLRLIYYSQIVNDFQKGDIAEGYSVSREKKESFPLTVTSAQKNPTAFYLCASSTGGVILTTNEKLFFGSGTQLSVL.

The genes are TRBV11-2 and TRBJ1-5, with no clear D. There are 13 residues in the CDR3. Germline V gene data show CDR1 as SGHAT and CDR2 as FQNNGV. Between the trimmed V and J ends, which lost 4 bases and 9 bases, there was a span of 13 bases. This CDR3 is CASSSADSGPQHF. In DNA, the CDR3 is TGTGCCAGCAGCTCCGCGGACTCAGGGCCCCAGCATTTT.

This sequence joins TRBV14 and TRBJ2-3; D uncertain. This CDR3 comprises 16 residues. Germline loops: CDR1 SGHDN, CDR2 FVKESK. V lost 0 bases and J lost 6, with 16 bases in between. The CDR3 reads CASSQESGVWLDTQYF. The CDR3 region has the DNA TGTGCCAGCAGCCAAGAGTCAGGCGTCTGGCTGGATACGCAGTATTTT.

The sample holds one count of this clone. The chain links TRBV2 to TRBJ1-1, with D unresolved. The germline V and J ends were trimmed by 2 bases and 2 bases, with 9 bases remaining between them. Germline V gene lookup returns CDR1 SNHLY and CDR2 FYNNEI. This CDR3 spans 14 amino acids. The CDR3 nucleotides read TGTGCCAGCAGTGAAATGGGCCTAAACACTGAAGCTTTCTTT. Protein sequence: CASSEMGLNTEAFF. Full variable domain (outside the CDR3, taken from reference TRBV2 and TRBJ1-1): EPEVTQTPSHQVTQMGQEVILRCVPISNHLYFYWYRQILGQKVEFLVSFYNNEISEKSEIFDDQFSVERPDGSNFTLKIRSTKLEDSAMYFCASSEMGLNTEAFFGQGTRLTVV.